The next 3 T cell receptor beta chains were all read from a single sample in a study of memory CD4+ T cells and cytomegalovirus serostatus. The sort gate was single viable CD3+CD4+CD8-CD45RO+ cells for memory CD4+ T cells. TCRdb keeps only in-frame clones here, not all; method: immunoSEQ multiplex PCR. Among 50,000 or so clones listed, around 81% were seen once. The sample consisted of memory CD4+ T cells from blood. The receptors shown here come from an adult in good health and CMV-seronegative.

About this clone itself: A junction end diverges from the germline sequence, so it may reflect a read error. V is TRBV6-6 and J is TRBJ2-7, with TRBD2 as a possible D gene (5 bases). This CDR3 region has 14 residues. Germline V lookup: CDR1 MNHNY, CDR2 SVGAGI (reference sequence). CDR3 DNA sequence: TGTGCCAGCAGTTATCCGGCAGGAGGCAGGTTGATGGACTTC. Residues: CASSYPAGGRLMDF.

V and J are TRBV6-1 and TRBJ2-7, with D possibly being TRBD1 (5 bases). This CDR3 spans 11 amino acids. Looked up from germline, CDR1 is MNHNS and CDR2 is SASEGT. Trimming pared 3 bases from V and 5 bases from J, leaving 5 bases between. The CDR3 loop reads CASSDRDEQYF. The DNA of the CDR3 is TGTGCCAGCAGTGACAGGGACGAGCAGTACTTC.

This chain uses TRBV10-3 with TRBJ2-3, with a possible D match to TRBD1 (6 bases). This CDR3 region has 13 residues. From germline, CDR1 is ENHRY and CDR2 SYGVKD. V lost 10 bases and J 0 bases, leaving 11 bases between the germline ends. The CDR3 spells CATWTESTDTQYF. The CDR3 region has the DNA TGTGCCACCTGGACAGAAAGCACAGATACGCAGTATTTT.